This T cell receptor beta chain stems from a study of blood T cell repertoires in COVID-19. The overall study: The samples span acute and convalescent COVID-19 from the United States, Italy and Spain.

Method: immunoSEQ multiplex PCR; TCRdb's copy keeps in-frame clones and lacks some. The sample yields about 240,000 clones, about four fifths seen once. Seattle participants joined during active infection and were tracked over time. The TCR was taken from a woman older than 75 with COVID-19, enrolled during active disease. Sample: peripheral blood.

The CDR3 sequence is CATLTGIGYEQYF. DNA of the CDR3: TGTGCCACCTTAACAGGGATTGGCTACGAGCAGTACTTC. The chain uses TRBV6-5 and TRBJ2-7; D perhaps matches TRBD1 (6 bases). This CDR3 is 13 amino acids long. Germline V CDR1 and CDR2: MNHEY, SVGAGI. Trimming removed 10 bases at V and 3 bases at J, with 16 bases between.